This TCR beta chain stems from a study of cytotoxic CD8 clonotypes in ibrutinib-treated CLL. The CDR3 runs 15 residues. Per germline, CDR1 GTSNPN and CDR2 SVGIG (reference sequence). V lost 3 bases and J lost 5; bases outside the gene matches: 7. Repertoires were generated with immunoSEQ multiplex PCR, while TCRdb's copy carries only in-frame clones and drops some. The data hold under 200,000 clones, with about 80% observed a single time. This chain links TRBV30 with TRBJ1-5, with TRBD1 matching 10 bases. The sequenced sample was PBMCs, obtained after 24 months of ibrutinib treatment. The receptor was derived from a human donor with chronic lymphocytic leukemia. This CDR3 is CAWRRTGGLYQPQHF. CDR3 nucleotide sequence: TGTGCCTGGAGGAGGACAGGGGGGCTCTATCAGCCCCAGCATTTT.